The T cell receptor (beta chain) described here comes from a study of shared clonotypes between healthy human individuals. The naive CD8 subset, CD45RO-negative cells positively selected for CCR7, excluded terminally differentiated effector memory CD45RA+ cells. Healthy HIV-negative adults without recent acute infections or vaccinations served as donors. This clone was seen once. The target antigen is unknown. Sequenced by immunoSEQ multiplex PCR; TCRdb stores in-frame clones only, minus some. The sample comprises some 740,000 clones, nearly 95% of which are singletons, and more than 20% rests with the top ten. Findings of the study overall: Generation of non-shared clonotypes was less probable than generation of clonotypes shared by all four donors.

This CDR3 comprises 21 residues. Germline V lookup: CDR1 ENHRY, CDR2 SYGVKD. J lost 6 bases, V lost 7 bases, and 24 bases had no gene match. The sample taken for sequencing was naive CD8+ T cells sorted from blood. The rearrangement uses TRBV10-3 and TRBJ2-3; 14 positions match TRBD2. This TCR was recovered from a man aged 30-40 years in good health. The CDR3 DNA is TGTGCCATCACCTCGAGAGTTTGGACAGCCGGGACTAGCGGGAGTTCTGATACGCAGTATTTT. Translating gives CAITSRVWTAGTSGSSDTQYF.